This T cell receptor beta chain was recorded in a study of CD8 T cells in ankylosing spondylitis. Findings and caveats of the study: Ankylosing spondylitis blood appeared to carry a characteristic TCR beta motif of 7 or 8 highly homologous variants.

Worth noting for this clonotype: Its target is not known.

This CDR3 is 13 amino acids long. TCRdb fed the 5' RACE reads into MiXCR, producing one record per CDR3 protein. The top ten clones hold approximately 0.51% of a sample with some 800,000 distinct CDR3 sequences, about an eighth of them seen once. The sequence came from a male donor with ankylosing spondylitis. The chain is built from TRBV21-1 and TRBJ2-3; TRBD1, the D gene given by the table, was not confirmed from the DNA. TRBV21-1 has pseudogene status. Sequenced sample: blood, either unsorted or a sorted T cell fraction (not recorded which). CDR3 protein: CASHGQCTDTQYF. The DNA for the CDR3 is TGTGCCTCCCATGGACAGTGCACAGATACGCAGTATTTT.